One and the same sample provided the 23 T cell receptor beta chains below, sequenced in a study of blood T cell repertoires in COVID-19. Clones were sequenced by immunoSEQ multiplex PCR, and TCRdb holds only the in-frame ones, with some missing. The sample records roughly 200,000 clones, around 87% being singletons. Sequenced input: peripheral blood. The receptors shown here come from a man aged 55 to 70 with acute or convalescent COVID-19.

The CDR3 nucleotides are TGTGCCAGCAGCTTGGGGCAGGGCGCGAACACCGGGGAGCTGTTTTTT. This sequence encodes CASSLGQGANTGELFF. This chain joins TRBV5-4 and TRBJ2-2, with D perhaps matching TRBD1 (5 bases). This CDR3 is built from 16 residues. Germline CDR1 reads SGHNT; CDR2 reads YYREEE (reference sequence). The V end lost 0 bases, the J end lost 0 bases, and 9 bases lay between the germline ends.

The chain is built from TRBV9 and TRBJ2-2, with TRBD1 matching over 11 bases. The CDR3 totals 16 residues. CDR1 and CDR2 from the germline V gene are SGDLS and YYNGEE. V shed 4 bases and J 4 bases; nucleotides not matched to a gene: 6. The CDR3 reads CASSPGQGAGTGELFF. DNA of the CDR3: TGTGCCAGCAGCCCAGGACAGGGGGCGGGCACCGGGGAGCTGTTTTTT.

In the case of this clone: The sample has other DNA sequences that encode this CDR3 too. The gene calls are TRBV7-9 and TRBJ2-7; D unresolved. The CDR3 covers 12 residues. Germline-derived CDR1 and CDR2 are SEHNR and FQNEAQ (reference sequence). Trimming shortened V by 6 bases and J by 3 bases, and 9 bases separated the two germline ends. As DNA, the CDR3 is TGTGCCAGCAGTTACACAAACTACGAGCAGTACTTC. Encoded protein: CASSYTNYEQYF.

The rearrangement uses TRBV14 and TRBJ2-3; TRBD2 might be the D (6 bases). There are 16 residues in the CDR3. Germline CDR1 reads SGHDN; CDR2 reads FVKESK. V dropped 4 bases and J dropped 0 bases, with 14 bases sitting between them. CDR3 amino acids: CASSPLAGLSTDTQYF. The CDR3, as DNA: TGTGCCAGCAGCCCTTTGGCGGGGTTGAGCACAGATACGCAGTATTTT.

The CDR3 DNA is TGTGCCAGCAGCCAACCTCCTGGGGCTGGCTACACCTTC. Translated: CASSQPPGAGYTF. The chain employs TRBV3-1 (or the pseudogene TRBV3-2) and TRBJ1-2; D perhaps matches TRBD1 (5 bases). In germline, CDR1 is LGHDT, CDR2 YNNKEL (reference sequence). The CDR3 spans 13 residues. V was pared by 2 bases and J by 7 bases, with 11 bases between.

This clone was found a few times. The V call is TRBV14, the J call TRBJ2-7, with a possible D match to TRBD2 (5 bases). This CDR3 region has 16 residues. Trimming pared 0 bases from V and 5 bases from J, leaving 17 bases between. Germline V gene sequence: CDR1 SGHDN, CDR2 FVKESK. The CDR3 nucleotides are TGTGCCAGCAGCCAAGATTTTCTAGCCCAGGAGCACGAGCAGTACTTC. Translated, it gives CASSQDFLAQEHEQYF.

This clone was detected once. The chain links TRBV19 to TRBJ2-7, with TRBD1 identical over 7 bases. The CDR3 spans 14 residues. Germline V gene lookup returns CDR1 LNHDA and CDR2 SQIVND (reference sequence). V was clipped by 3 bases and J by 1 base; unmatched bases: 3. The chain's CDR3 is CASSIPGQSYEQYF. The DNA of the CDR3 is TGTGCCAGTAGTATCCCGGGACAGTCCTACGAGCAGTACTTC.

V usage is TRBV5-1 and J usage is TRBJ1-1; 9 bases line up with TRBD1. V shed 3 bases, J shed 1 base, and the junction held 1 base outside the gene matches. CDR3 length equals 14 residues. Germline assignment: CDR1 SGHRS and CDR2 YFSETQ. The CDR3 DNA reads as TGCGCCAGCAGCTCGACAGGGGGGAACACTGAAGCTTTCTTT. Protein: CASSSTGGNTEAFF.

The CDR3 DNA reads TGTGCCACCAGTGAGAATGGACAGGGGGAGGCCAAAAACATTCAGTACTTC. This codes for CATSENGQGEAKNIQYF. This chain uses TRBV24-1 with TRBJ2-4, with 10 bases identical to TRBD1. The CDR3 loop spans 17 amino acids. V was pared by 4 bases and J by 1 base, with 6 bases of the junction left unmatched. CDR1 and CDR2 from the germline V gene are KGHDR and SFDVKD.

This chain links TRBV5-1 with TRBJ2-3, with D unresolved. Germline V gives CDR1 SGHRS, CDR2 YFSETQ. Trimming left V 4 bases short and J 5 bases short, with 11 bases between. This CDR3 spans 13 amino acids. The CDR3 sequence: CASSPLAEDTQYF. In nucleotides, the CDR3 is TGCGCCAGCAGCCCCCTGGCAGAAGATACGCAGTATTTT.

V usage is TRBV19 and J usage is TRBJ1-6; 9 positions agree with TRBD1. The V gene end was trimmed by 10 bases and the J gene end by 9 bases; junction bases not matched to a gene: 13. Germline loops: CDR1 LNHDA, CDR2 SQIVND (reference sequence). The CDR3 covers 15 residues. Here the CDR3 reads CATDGTGSSGSPLHF. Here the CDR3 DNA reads TGTGCCACAGACGGGACAGGGTCGTCGGGTTCACCCCTCCACTTT.

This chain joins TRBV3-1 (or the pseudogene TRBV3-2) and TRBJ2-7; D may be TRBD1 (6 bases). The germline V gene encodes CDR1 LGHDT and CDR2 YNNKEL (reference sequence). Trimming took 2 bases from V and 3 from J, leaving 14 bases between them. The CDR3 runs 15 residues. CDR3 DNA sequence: TGTGCCAGCAGCCAAACCGGACAGCCGCTCTACGAGCAGTACTTC. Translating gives CASSQTGQPLYEQYF.

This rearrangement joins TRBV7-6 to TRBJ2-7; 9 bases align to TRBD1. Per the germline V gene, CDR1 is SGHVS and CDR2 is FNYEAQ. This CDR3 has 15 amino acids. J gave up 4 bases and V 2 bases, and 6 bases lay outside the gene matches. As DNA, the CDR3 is TGTGCCAGCAGCTTACCCCGGGGACAGGGTTACGAGCAGTACTTC. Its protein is CASSLPRGQGYEQYF.

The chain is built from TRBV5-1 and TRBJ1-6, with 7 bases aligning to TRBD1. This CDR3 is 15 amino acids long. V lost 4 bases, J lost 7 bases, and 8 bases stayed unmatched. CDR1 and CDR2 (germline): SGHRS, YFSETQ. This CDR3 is CASSVDRVGNSPLHF. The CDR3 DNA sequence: TGCGCCAGCAGCGTAGACAGGGTTGGGAATTCACCCCTCCACTTT.

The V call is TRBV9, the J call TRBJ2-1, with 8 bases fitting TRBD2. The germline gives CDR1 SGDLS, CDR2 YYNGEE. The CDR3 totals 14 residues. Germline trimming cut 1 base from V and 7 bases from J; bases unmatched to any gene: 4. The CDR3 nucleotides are TGTGCCAGCAGCGTACAGGGACTAGGGAATGAGCAGTTCTTC. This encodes CASSVQGLGNEQFF. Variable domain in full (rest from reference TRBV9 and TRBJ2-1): DSGVTQTPKHLITATGQRVTLRCSPRSGDLSVYWYQQSLDQGLQFLIQYYNGEERAKGNILERFSAQQFPDLHSELNLSSLELGDSALYFCASSVQGLGNEQFFGPGTRLTVL.

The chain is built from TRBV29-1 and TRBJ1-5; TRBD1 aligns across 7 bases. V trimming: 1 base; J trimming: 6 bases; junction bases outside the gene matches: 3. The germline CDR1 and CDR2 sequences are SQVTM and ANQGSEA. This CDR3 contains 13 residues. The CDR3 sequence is CSVEGQGGQPQHF. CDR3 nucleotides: TGCAGCGTTGAAGGACAGGGCGGTCAGCCCCAGCATTTT.

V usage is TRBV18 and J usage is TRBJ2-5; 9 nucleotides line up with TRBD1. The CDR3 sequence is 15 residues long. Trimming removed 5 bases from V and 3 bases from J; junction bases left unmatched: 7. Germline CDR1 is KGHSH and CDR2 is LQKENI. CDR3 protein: CASSAAGTGKETQYF. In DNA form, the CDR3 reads TGTGCCAGCTCAGCTGCCGGGACAGGGAAAGAGACCCAGTACTTC.

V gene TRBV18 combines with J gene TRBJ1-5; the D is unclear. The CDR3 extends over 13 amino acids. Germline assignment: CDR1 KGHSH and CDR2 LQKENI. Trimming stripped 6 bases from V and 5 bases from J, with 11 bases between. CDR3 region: CASSRAGDQPQHF. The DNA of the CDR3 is TGTGCCAGCTCCCGCGCCGGGGATCAGCCCCAGCATTTT.

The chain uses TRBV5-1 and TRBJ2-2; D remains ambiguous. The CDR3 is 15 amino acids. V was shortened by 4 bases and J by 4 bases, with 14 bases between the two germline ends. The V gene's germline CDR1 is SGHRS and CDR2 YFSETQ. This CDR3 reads CASSLQPGSTGELFF. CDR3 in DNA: TGCGCCAGCAGCCTCCAACCGGGTAGCACCGGGGAGCTGTTTTTT. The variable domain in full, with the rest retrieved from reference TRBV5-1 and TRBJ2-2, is KAGVTQTPRYLIKTRGQQVTLSCSPISGHRSVSWYQQTPGQGLQFLFEYFSETQRNKGNFPGRFSGRQFSNSRSEMNVSTLELGDSALYLCASSLQPGSTGELFFGEGSRLTVL.

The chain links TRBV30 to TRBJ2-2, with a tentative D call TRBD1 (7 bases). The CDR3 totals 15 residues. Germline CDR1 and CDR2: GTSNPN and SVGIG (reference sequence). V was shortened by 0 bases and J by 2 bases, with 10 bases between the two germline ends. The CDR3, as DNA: TGTGCCTGGAGTGTTGGAGGGGGCAACACCGGGGAGCTGTTTTTT. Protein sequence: CAWSVGGGNTGELFF. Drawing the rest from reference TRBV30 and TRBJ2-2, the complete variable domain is SQTIHQWPATLVQPVGSPLSLECTVEGTSNPNLYWYRQAAGRGLQLLFYSVGIGQISSEVPQNLSASRPQDRQFILSSKKLLLSDSGFYLCAWSVGGGNTGELFFGEGSRLTVL.

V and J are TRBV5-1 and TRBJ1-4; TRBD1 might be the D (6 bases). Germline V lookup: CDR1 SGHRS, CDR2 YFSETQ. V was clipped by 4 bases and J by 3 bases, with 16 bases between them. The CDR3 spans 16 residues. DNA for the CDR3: TGCGCCAGCAGCGCGGCAGGGGTTGCAGCTAATGAAAAACTGTTTTTT. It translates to CASSAAGVAANEKLFF.

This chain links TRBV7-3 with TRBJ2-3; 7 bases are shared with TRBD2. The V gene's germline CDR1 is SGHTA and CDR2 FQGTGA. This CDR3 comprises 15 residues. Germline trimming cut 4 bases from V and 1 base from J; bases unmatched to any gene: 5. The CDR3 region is CASSSGGTRTDTQYF. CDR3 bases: TGTGCCAGCAGCTCCGGGGGGACCCGCACAGATACGCAGTATTTT.

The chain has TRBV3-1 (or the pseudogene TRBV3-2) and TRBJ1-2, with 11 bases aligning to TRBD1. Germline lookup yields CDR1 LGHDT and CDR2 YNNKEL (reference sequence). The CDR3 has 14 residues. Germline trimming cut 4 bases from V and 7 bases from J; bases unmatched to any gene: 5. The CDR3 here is CASSPGDRGTGYTF. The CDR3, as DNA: TGTGCCAGCAGCCCGGGGGACAGGGGGACTGGCTACACCTTC.